In this sample, the clone carrying this T cell receptor beta chain turned up many times. The data stem from a study of metastatic and nonmetastatic thyroid tumors. Each patient went into thyroid surgery without having received any treatment. From the PCR reads, TCRdb re-called clones with MiXCR. This sample has some 39,000 clones, with roughly 15% found just once. The receptor's source is a female donor with papillary thyroid cancer or a benign thyroid nodule (not recorded which). Some clones in this sample may be carry-over from other donors' samples. The sequenced sample was blood.

CDR3 DNA sequence: TGTGCCAGCAGCTCTAGCGGGCGAAGCTACGAGCAGTACTTC. Its translation: CASSSSGRSYEQYF. The chain carries TRBV7-2 and TRBJ2-7; 8 nucleotides match TRBD2. Germline values: CDR1 SGHTA, CDR2 FQGNSA. V lost 4 bases to trimming and J lost 3 bases; unmatched junction nucleotides: 5. The CDR3 is made up of 14 amino acids.